This TCR beta chain derives from a study of cytomegalovirus exposure and HLA in healthy donors. PCR was performed using 60 Vbeta and 13 Jbeta primers. Libraries were prepared by immunoSEQ multiplex PCR; TCRdb keeps only in-frame clonotypes and omits some of them. The sample holds 95,000 to 150,000 clones, around 67% seen once. After removal of 2 bases from V and 11 bases from J, the junction contained 5 bases not matched to a gene. Germline loops: CDR1 MNHNS, CDR2 SASEGT. The CDR3 has 13 residues. The origin of this receptor is a man aged 55 to 70 in good health and CMV-seropositive. This sequence joins TRBV6-1 and TRBJ1-1, with 10 bases aligning to TRBD1. Sequencing was carried out using PBMCs. CDR3 region: CASSEHDRGLAFF. CDR3 nucleotide sequence: TGTGCCAGCAGTGAACACGACAGGGGGCTGGCTTTCTTT.